This passage covers 9 T cell receptor beta chains from one sample sequenced in a study of OX40 agonist ivuxolimab in advanced cancers. Produced via immunoSEQ multiplex PCR; TCRdb's table is partial and in-frame only. The table records about 120,000 clones, roughly 90% of them present only once. Specimen: CD4+ or CD8+ T cells sorted from blood, collected in a trial of the OX40 agonist ivuxolimab. All receptors come from an adult with an advanced solid tumor such as melanoma, head and neck, liver or kidney cancer.

This clone appeared a few times. The chain links TRBV28 to TRBJ2-5; D is undetermined. CDR3 length equals 12 residues. Germline loops: CDR1 MDHEN, CDR2 SYDVKM. Deletions cut 1 base from V and 3 bases from J, with 3 bases between. CDR3 sequence (DNA): TGTGCCAGCAGTTTATTTAAAGAGACCCAGTACTTC. This codes for CASSLFKETQYF.

In this sample, this clone turned up once. The CDR3 DNA reads as TGTGCCAGCAGTTACTCGTACCTGGGAGGGACTGAAGCTTTCTTT. It translates to CASSYSYLGGTEAFF. The J gene is TRBJ1-1, the V gene TRBV6-5; no reliable D call. Trimming stripped 0 bases from V and 5 bases from J, with 13 bases between. The CDR3 has 15 residues. Germline CDR1 and CDR2: MNHEY and SVGAGI.

This chain uses TRBV14 with TRBJ2-5; D gene unclear. The CDR3 length is 12 residues. The germline CDR1 and CDR2 sequences are SGHDN and FVKESK. V lost 4 bases, J lost 2 bases, and 5 bases lay in between. This CDR3 is CASSRPQETQYF. CDR3 DNA: TGTGCCAGCAGCCGACCGCAAGAGACCCAGTACTTC.

This clone was seen a single time. V gene TRBV5-1 combines with J gene TRBJ2-2; 9 nucleotides align to TRBD1. The CDR3 covers 15 residues. V dropped 3 bases and J dropped 2; count of bases not matched to a gene: 2. The germline V gene encodes CDR1 SGHRS and CDR2 YFSETQ. DNA of the CDR3: TGCGCCAGCAGCTGGACAGGGGTAAACACCGGGGAGCTGTTTTTT. It is translated as CASSWTGVNTGELFF.

The chain recombines TRBV6-1 with TRBJ2-7; D is perhaps TRBD1 (6 bases). V was pared by 6 bases and J by 4 bases, with 10 bases between. The germline gives CDR1 MNHNS, CDR2 SASEGT. This CDR3 region has 12 residues. CDR3 bases: TGTGCCAGCAGGGACAGAAAATACGAGCAGTACTTC. It encodes CASRDRKYEQYF.

The chain is built from TRBV11-3 and TRBJ1-1, with 8 bases matching TRBD1. The CDR3 spans 15 residues. Germline trimming cut 5 bases from V and 2 bases from J; bases unmatched to any gene: 7. Germline CDR1 SGHNT, CDR2 YENEEA. The CDR3, as DNA: TGTGCCAGCAGCAAACAGGGGGGCGGCAACACTGAAGCTTTCTTT. This codes for CASSKQGGGNTEAFF.

This rearrangement joins TRBV5-5 to TRBJ1-2; 8 nucleotides match TRBD1. Germline CDR1 SGHKS, CDR2 YYEKEE (reference sequence). V dropped 5 bases and J dropped 3; count of bases not matched to a gene: 9. CDR3 length equals 15 residues. The CDR3 DNA reads TGTGCCAGCAGTTCGCAGGGGGCGTCTCACTATGGCTACACCTTC. It is translated as CASSSQGASHYGYTF.

CDR3 in amino acids: CASSHAGTGIYEQYF. DNA for the CDR3: TGTGCCAGCAGCCACGCCGGGACAGGGATCTACGAGCAGTACTTC. This chain joins TRBV11-3 and TRBJ2-5; TRBD1 aligns across 9 bases. The better agreement between TRBJ2-7 and the DNA end casts doubt on the J call. The CDR3 length is 15 residues. In germline, CDR1 is SGHNT, CDR2 YENEEA.

The rearrangement uses TRBV5-3 and TRBJ2-7, with TRBD1 matching 7 bases. TRBV5-3 is an ORF; its function is uncertain. J gave up 4 bases and V 3 bases, and 10 bases lay outside the gene matches. This CDR3 has 15 residues. The CDR3 spells CARSSKGQATYEQYF. The DNA of the CDR3 is TGTGCCAGAAGCTCAAAAGGACAGGCTACGTACGAGCAGTACTTC.